The 8 T cell receptor beta chains reported below all come from one sample, sequenced in a study of regulatory T cells in long-lasting Graves disease. CDR3 regions were amplified by Arm-PCR using iRepertoire HTBI primers to build TCR beta libraries. From the multiplex PCR reads, TCRdb called clonotypes with MiXCR, one entry per CDR3 protein. The data contain 400,000 to 500,000 distinct CDR3 sequences, less than 20% of them seen just once; the ten biggest clones take up 20% to 25%. The time point denotes: newly diagnosed GD, antithyroid drugs for less than 3 months. Researchers made the TCR library from RNA that was extracted from PBMCs. Another study also made use of these data, one on T cells in Graves' hyperthyroidism and ophthalmopathy.

The material was peripheral blood mononuclear cells (PBMCs), obtained at new diagnosis, from a patient treated with antithyroid drugs. These receptors all come from a woman younger than 35 with Graves disease.

Many counts were recorded for this clonotype. The V gene is TRBV28, the J gene TRBJ1-4, with D unclear. Germline-derived CDR1 and CDR2 are MDHEN and SYDVKM. V was trimmed by 2 bases and J by 7 bases, leaving 8 bases between them. The CDR3 spans 13 residues. The CDR3 DNA reads TGTGCCAGCAGTTTAAGGTCGTTTGAAAAACTGTTTTTT. This codes for CASSLRSFEKLFF.

The chain links TRBV25-1 to TRBJ1-1, with D unclear. The germline gives CDR1 MGHDK, CDR2 SYGVNS. V dropped 3 bases and J dropped 1 base, with 15 bases sitting between them. CDR3 size: 16 residues. The CDR3: CASSDADRTWNTEAFF. CDR3 bases: TGTGCCAGCAGTGACGCGGATAGGACTTGGAACACTGAAGCTTTCTTT.

This clonotype was recorded many times. The gene calls are TRBV12-3 or TRBV12-4 and TRBJ2-7; 12 positions agree with TRBD1. The CDR3 totals 17 residues. J was trimmed by 4 bases and V by 5 bases; bases with no gene match: 12. For the CDR3, the DNA is TGTGCCAGCAGTCATTTACTAATGGGACAGGGGGCGTACGAGCAGTACTTC. This gives the protein CASSHLLMGQGAYEQYF.

This clonotype was picked up a small number of times. The CDR3 region has the DNA TGCGCCAGCAGCTTGGTGGGGGCGCGGGGCTACACCTTC. As protein: CASSLVGARGYTF. The J gene is TRBJ1-2, the V gene TRBV5-1, with D perhaps matching TRBD1 (6 bases). CDR3 length: 13 amino acids. Germline-derived CDR1 and CDR2 are SGHRS and YFSETQ. Trimming removed 0 bases at V and 8 bases at J, with 11 bases between.

The sample holds many counts of this clonotype. The J gene is TRBJ2-3, the V gene TRBV28, with TRBD1 matching over 12 bases. The germline V gene encodes CDR1 MDHEN and CDR2 SYDVKM. The CDR3 is 15 residues long. The trim removed 7 bases at V and 8 bases at J, leaving 10 bases unmatched. CDR3 region: CASNGRDRGPGTQYF. The CDR3 nucleotides are TGTGCCAGCAATGGAAGGGACAGGGGGCCTGGTACGCAGTATTTT.

V is TRBV5-6 and J is TRBJ1-2; TRBD1 aligns across 7 bases. V lost 0 bases, J lost 6 bases, and 5 bases stayed unmatched. Germline CDR1 reads SGHDT; CDR2 reads YYEEEE. The CDR3 contains 14 residues. The CDR3 nucleotides read TGTGCCAGCAGCTTGGTCGAGACAGGGCATGGCTACACCTTC. It encodes CASSLVETGHGYTF.

This clonotype was seen many times. The chain couples TRBV7-2 to TRBJ2-1; D remains unclear. Germline V gene lookup returns CDR1 SGHTA and CDR2 FQGNSA. V lost 6 bases, J lost 0 bases, and 9 bases lay in between. CDR3 length: 14 amino acids. CDR3 DNA sequence: TGTGCCAGCAGTTACTCGCCCTCCTACAATGAGCAGTTCTTC. Its translation: CASSYSPSYNEQFF.

In this sample, this clonotype turned up many times. This chain connects TRBV28 to TRBJ1-2, with D unresolved. Germline assignment: CDR1 MDHEN and CDR2 SYDVKM. Trimming cost V 6 bases and J 4 bases, with 9 bases left between them. The CDR3 contains 12 residues. The CDR3 DNA sequence: TGTGCCAGCAGAGCCCAGGCCTATGGCTACACCTTC. It translates to CASRAQAYGYTF.